This paragraph covers one T cell receptor (beta chain) sequence. The antigen remains undetermined. Every immunoSEQ plate was one replicate of a subset's evenly spread DNA. Only in-frame clones appear in the TCRdb table, and some are missing; sequencing was by immunoSEQ multiplex PCR. Found here are about 1.1 million clones, 75% to 80% of them singletons; the top ten hold about 0.52%. Per germline, CDR1 SGHNT and CDR2 YYREEE (reference sequence). V was trimmed by 4 bases and J by 6 bases, leaving 13 bases between them. The CDR3 sequence is 13 residues long. This specimen belongs to a study of shared clonotypes between healthy human individuals. Whole-study findings and limits: Non-shared clonotypes displayed generation probabilities falling below those of clonotypes present in all four donors. Incomplete sequencing of sorted subsets was indicated by rarefaction despite large depth. The diversity represented, both genetic and in exposure history, was limited by few donors.

The sequence derives from a man between 18 and 35 years old in good health. Some clones in this sample may be carry-over from other donors' samples. Sample: memory CD4+ T cells from PBMCs. This sample's subset: CD45RA-negative fraction. The chain joins TRBV5-4 to TRBJ1-2; unclear D gene. In DNA form, the CDR3 reads TGTGCCAGCAGCGAGGGTTTATCGGATGGCTACACCTTC. It yields the protein CASSEGLSDGYTF. Filled out from reference TRBV5-4 and TRBJ1-2, the complete variable domain reads ETGVTQSPTHLIKTRGQQVTLRCSSQSGHNTVSWYQQALGQGPQFIFQYYREEENGRGNFPPRFSGLQFPNYSSELNVNALELDDSALYLCASSEGLSDGYTFGSGTRLTVV.